Sequencing of this T cell receptor (beta chain) was carried out in a study of vaccination and CD4 T cells after COVID-19. Study context: Six males and four females constituted the convalescent cohort, two of whom were Hispanic.

Per germline, CDR1 LGHNA and CDR2 YNFKEQ. Between the trimmed V and J ends, which lost 4 bases and 9 bases, there was a span of 15 bases. The CDR3 is 13 residues long. For this clonotype: Its cognate antigen is unknown.

The Oncomine TCR Beta short-read assay sequenced DNA from cultured CD4+ T cells. MiXCR, applied by TCRdb to the PCR reads, yields one record per CDR3 protein. The data show 4,100 or so distinct CDR3 sequences, approximately 23% seen once. Treatment reported: roughly 10-day PBMC culture with coronavirus spike peptide pools or control peptides (ViraFEST assay). The sequenced sample was CD4+ T cells from blood, cultured in vitro, obtained after SARS-CoV-2 vaccination. The chain recombines TRBV4-2 with TRBJ1-2; no reliable D call. The TCR comes from a human donor who had recovered from COVID-19. CDR3 loop: CASSLLEGNSYTF. For the CDR3, the DNA is TGTGCCAGCAGCCTTTTGGAGGGTAATAGCTACACCTTC.